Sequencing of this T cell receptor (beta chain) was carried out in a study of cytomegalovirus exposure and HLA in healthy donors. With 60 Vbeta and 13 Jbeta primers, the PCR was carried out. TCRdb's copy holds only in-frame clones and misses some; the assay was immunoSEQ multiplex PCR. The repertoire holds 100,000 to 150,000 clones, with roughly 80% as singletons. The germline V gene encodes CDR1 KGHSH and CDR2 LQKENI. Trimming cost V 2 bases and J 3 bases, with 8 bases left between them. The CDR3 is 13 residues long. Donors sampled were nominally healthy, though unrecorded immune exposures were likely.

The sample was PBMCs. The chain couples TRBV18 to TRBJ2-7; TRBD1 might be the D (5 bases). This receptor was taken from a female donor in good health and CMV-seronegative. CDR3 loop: CASSPGTGYEQYF. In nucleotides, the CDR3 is TGTGCCAGCTCACCAGGTACAGGCTACGAGCAGTACTTC.